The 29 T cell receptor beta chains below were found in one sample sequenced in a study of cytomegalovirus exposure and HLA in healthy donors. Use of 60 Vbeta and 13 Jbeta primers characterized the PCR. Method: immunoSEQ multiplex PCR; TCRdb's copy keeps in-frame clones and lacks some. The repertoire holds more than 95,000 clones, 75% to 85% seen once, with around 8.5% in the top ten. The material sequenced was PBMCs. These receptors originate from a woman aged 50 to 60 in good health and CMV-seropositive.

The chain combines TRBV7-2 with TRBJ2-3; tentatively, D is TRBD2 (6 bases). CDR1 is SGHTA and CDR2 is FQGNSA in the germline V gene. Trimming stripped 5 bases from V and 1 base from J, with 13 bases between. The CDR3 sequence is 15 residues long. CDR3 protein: CASSQSGLRTDTQYF. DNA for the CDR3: TGTGCCAGCAGCCAAAGCGGGCTCCGCACAGATACGCAGTATTTT.

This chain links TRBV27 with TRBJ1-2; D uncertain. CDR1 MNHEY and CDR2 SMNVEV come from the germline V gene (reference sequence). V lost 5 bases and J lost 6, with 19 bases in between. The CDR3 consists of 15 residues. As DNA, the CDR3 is TGTGCCAGCAGTCCCCGGACGGGCGGAGGGCATGGCTACACCTTC. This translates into CASSPRTGGGHGYTF.

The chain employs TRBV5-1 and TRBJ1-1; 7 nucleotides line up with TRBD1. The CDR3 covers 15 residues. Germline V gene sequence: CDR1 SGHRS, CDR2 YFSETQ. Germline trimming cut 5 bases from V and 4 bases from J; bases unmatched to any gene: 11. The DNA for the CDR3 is TGCGCCAGCAGTTCTACAGGGGCGGGGGGCACTGAAGCTTTCTTT. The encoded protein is CASSSTGAGGTEAFF. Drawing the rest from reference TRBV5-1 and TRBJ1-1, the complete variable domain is KAGVTQTPRYLIKTRGQQVTLSCSPISGHRSVSWYQQTPGQGLQFLFEYFSETQRNKGNFPGRFSGRQFSNSRSEMNVSTLELGDSALYLCASSSTGAGGTEAFFGQGTRLTVV.

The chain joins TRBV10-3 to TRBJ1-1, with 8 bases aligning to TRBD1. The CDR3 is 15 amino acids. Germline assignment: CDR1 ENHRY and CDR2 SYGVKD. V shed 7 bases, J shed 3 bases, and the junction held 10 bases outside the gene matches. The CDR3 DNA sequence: TGTGCCATCAAGGCGACAGGGGATTGGGACACTGAAGCTTTCTTT. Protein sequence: CAIKATGDWDTEAFF.

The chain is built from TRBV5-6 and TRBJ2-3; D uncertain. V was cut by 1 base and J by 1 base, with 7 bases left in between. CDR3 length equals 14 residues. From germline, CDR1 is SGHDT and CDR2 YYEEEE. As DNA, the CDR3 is TGTGCCAGCAGCTTGTTTGCGGGCACAGATACGCAGTATTTT. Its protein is CASSLFAGTDTQYF.

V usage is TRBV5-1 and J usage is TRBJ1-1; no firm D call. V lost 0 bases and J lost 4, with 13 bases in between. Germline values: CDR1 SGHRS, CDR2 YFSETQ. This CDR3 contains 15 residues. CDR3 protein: CASSLGSMKSTEAFF. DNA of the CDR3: TGCGCCAGCAGCTTGGGTTCGATGAAGAGCACTGAAGCTTTCTTT.

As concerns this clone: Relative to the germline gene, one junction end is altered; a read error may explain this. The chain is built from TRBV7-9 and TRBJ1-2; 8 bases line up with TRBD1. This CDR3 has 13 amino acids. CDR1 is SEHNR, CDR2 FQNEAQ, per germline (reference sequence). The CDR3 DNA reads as TGTTCCAGCAGTCAGACAGGGGCCTATGGCTACACCTTC. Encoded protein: CSSSQTGAYGYTF.

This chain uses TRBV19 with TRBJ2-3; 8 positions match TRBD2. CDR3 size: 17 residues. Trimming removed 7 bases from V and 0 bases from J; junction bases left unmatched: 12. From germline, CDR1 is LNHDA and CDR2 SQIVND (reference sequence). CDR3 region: CASTERENPLSTDTQYF. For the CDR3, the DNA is TGTGCCAGTACTGAGCGGGAGAACCCACTTAGCACAGATACGCAGTATTTT.

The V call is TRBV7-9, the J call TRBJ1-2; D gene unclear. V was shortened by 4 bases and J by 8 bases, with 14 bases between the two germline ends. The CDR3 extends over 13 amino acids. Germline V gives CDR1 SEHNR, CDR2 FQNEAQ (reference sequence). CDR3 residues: CASSSVGSGGYTF. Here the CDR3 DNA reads TGTGCCAGCAGCTCAGTGGGAAGCGGCGGCTACACCTTC.

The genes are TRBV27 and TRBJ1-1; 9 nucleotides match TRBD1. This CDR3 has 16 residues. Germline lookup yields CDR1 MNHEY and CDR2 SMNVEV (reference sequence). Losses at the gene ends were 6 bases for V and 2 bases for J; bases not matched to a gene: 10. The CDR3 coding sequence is TGTGCCAGCAGAAGAACAGGGGGCGCATCAAACACTGAAGCTTTCTTT. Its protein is CASRRTGGASNTEAFF.

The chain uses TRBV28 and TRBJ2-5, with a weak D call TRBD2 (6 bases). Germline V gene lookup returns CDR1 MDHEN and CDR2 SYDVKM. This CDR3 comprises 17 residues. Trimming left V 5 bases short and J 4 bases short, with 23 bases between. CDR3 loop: CASSPQGGLSKVETQYF. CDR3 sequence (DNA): TGTGCCAGCAGTCCCCAAGGAGGGCTTTCAAAGGTAGAGACCCAGTACTTC.

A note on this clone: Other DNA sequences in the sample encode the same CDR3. This CDR3 reads CASSLAGGAYEQYF. For the CDR3, the DNA is TGTGCCAGCAGCTTAGCGGGGGGGGCCTACGAGCAGTACTTC. The chain carries TRBV7-6 and TRBJ2-7, with TRBD2 matching over 7 bases. Germline values: CDR1 SGHVS, CDR2 FNYEAQ. This CDR3 contains 14 residues. The junction had 1 base not matched to a gene; V was cut back by 0 bases and J by 2 bases.

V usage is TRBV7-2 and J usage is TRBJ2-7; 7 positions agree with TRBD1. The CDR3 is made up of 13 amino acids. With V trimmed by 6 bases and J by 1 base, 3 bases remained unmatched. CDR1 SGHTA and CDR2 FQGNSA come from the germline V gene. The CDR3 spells CASRPGQSYEQYF. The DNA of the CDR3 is TGTGCCAGCAGACCGGGACAGTCCTACGAGCAGTACTTC.

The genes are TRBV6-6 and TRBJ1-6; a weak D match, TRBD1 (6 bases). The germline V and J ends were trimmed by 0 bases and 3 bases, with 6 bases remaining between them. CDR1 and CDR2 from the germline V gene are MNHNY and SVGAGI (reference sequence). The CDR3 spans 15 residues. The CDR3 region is CASSYSGGYNSPLHF. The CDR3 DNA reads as TGTGCCAGCAGTTACTCAGGGGGCTATAATTCACCCCTCCACTTT.

The CDR3, as DNA: TGTGCCAGCAGTCTAAGACTAGCAGGAGAGACCCAGTACTTC. This gives the protein CASSLRLAGETQYF. This chain connects TRBV2 to TRBJ2-5, with 7 bases that match TRBD2. Germline V CDR1 and CDR2: SNHLY, FYNNEI. The trim removed 5 bases at V and 4 bases at J, leaving 7 bases unmatched. The CDR3 is made up of 14 amino acids.

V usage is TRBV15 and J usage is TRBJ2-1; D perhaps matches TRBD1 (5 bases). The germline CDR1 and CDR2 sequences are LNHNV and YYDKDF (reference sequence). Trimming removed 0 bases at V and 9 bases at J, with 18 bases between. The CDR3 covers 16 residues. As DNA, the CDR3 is TGTGCCACCAGCAGAGATGGGCAGGCCAGGGTTGGTGAGCAGTTCTTC. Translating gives CATSRDGQARVGEQFF. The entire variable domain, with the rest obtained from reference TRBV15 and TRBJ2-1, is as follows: DAMVIQNPRYQVTQFGKPVTLSCSQTLNHNVMYWYQQKSSQAPKLLFHYYDKDFNNEADTPDNFQSRRPNTSFCFLDIRSPGLGDTAMYLCATSRDGQARVGEQFFGPGTRLTVL.

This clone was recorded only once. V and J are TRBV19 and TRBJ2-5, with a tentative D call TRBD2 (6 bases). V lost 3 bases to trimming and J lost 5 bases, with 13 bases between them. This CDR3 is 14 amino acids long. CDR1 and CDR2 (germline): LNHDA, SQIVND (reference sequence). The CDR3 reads CASSIGLEGETQYF. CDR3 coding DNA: TGTGCCAGTAGTATTGGGCTGGAGGGGGAGACCCAGTACTTC.

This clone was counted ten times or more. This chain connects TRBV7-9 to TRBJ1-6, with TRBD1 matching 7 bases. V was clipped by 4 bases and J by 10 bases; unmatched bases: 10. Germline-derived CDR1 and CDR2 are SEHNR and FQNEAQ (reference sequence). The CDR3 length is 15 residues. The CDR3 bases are TGTGCCAGCAGCTCGGGGGCAGGGGGGTCGTCACCCCTCCACTTT. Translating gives CASSSGAGGSSPLHF.

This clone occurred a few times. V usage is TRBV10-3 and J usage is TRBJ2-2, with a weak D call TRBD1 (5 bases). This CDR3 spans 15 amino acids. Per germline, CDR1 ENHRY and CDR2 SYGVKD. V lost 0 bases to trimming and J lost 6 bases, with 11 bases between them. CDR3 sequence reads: CAISESAQGSGELFF. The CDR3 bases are TGTGCCATCAGTGAGTCCGCTCAGGGCTCCGGGGAGCTGTTTTTT.

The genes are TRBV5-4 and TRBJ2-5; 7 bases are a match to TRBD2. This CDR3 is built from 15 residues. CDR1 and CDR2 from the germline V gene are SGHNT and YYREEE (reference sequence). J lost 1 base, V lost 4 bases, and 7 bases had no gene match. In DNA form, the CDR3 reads TGTGCCAGCAGCCAAGGGAGCGGGACCCAAGAGACCCAGTACTTC. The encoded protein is CASSQGSGTQETQYF.

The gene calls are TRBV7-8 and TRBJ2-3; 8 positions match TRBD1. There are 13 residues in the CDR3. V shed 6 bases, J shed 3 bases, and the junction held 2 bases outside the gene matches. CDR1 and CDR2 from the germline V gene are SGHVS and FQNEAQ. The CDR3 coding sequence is TGTGCCAGCAGGCAGGGGGCTACAGATACGCAGTATTTT. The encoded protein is CASRQGATDTQYF.

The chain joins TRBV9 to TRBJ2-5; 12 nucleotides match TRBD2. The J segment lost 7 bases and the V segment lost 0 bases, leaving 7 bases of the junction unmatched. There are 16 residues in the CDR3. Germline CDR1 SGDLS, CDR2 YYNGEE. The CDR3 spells CASSVETSGGGGTQYF. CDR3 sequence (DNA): TGTGCCAGCAGCGTAGAGACTAGCGGGGGAGGGGGGACCCAGTACTTC.

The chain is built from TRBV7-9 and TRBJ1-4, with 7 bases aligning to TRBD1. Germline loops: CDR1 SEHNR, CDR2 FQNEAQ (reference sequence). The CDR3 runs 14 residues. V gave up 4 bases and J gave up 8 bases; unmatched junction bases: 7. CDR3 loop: CASSSRGTEEKLFF. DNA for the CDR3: TGTGCCAGCAGCTCCCGGGGGACAGAAGAAAAACTGTTTTTT.

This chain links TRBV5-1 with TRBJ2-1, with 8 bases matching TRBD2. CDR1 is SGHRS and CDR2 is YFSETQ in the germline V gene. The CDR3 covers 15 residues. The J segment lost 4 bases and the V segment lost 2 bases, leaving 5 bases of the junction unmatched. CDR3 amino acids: CASSFSSGTYNEQFF. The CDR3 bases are TGCGCCAGCAGCTTTAGTAGCGGGACTTACAATGAGCAGTTCTTC. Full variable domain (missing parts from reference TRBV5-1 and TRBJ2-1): KAGVTQTPRYLIKTRGQQVTLSCSPISGHRSVSWYQQTPGQGLQFLFEYFSETQRNKGNFPGRFSGRQFSNSRSEMNVSTLELGDSALYLCASSFSSGTYNEQFFGPGTRLTVL.

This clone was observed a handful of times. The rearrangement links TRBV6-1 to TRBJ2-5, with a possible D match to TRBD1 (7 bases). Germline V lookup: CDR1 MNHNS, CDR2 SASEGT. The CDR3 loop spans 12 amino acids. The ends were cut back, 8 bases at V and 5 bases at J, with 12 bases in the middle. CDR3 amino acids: CASGGGAETQYF. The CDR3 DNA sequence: TGTGCCAGCGGAGGGGGCGCGGAGACCCAGTACTTC.

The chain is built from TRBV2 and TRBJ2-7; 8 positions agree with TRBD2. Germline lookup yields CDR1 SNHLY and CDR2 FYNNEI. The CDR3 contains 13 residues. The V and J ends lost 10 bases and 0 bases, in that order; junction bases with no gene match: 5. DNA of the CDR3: TGTGCCACCGGGGGGGCTGCCTCCTACGAGCAGTACTTC. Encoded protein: CATGGAASYEQYF.

This CDR3 is CASSLGTSNTIYF. DNA for the CDR3: TGTGCCAGCAGCTTAGGGACTTCAAACACCATATATTTT. The V and J genes are TRBV7-6 and TRBJ1-3; no reliable D call. The germline CDR1 and CDR2 sequences are SGHVS and FNYEAQ. V was trimmed by 1 base and J by 6 bases, leaving 7 bases between them. The CDR3 is made up of 13 amino acids.

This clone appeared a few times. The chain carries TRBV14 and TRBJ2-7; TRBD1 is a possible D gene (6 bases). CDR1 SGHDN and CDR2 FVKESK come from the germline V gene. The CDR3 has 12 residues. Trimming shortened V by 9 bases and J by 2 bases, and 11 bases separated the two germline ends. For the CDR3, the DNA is TGTGCCAGGGCTGACAGGACCTACGAGCAGTACTTC. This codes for CARADRTYEQYF. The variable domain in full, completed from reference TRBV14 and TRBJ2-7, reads EAGVTQFPSHSVIEKGQTVTLRCDPISGHDNLYWYRRVMGKEIKFLLHFVKESKQDESGMPNNRFLAERTGGTYSTLKVQPAELEDSGVYFCARADRTYEQYFGPGTRLTVT.

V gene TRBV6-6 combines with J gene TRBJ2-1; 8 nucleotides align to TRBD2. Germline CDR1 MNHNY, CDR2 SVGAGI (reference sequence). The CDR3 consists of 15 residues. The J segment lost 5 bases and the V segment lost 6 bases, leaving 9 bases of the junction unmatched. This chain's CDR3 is CASRLAGRPDNEQFF. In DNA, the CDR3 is TGTGCCAGCAGATTAGCGGGGCGGCCCGACAATGAGCAGTTCTTC.